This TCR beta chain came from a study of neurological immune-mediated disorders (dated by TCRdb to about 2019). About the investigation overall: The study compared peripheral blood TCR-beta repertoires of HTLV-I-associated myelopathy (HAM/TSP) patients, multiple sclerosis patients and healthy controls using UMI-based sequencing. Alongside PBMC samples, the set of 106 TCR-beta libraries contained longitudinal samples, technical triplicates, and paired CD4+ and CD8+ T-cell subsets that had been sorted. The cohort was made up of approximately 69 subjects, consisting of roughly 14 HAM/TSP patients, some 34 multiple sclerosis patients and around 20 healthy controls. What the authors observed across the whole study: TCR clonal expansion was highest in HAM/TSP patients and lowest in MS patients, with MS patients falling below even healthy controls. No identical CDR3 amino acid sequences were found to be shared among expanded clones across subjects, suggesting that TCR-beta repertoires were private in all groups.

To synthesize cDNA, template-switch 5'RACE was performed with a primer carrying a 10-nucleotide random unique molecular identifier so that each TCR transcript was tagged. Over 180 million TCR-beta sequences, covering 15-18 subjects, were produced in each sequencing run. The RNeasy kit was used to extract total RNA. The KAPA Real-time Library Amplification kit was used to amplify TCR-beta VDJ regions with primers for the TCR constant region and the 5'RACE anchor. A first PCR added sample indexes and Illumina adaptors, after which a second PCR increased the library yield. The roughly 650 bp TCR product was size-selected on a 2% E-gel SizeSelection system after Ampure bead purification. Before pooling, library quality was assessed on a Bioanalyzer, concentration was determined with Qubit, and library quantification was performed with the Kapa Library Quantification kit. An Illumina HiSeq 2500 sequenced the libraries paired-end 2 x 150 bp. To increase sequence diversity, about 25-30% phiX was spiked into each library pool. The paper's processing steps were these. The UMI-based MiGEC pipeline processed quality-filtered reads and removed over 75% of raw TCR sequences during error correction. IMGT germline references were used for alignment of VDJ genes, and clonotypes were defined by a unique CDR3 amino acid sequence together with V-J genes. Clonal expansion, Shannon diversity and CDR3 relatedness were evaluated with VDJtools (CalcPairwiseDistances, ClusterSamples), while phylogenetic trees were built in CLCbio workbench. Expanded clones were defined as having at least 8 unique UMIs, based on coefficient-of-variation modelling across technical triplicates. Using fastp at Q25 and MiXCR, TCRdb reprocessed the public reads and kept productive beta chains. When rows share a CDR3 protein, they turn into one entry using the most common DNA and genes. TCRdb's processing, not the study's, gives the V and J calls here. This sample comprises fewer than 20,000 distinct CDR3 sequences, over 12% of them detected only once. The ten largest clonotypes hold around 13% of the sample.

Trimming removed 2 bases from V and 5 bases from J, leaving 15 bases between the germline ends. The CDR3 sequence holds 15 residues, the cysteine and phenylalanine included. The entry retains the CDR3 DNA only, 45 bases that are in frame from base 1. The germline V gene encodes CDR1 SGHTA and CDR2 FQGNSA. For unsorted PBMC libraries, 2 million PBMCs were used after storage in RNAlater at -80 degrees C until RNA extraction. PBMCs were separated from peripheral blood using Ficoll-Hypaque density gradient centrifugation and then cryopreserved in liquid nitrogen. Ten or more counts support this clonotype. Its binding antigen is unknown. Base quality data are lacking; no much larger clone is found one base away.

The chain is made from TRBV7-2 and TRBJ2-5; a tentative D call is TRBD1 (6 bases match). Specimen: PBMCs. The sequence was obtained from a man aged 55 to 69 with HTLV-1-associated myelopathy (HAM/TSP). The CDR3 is CASSLISGARETQYF. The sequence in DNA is TGTGCCAGCAGCTTAATATCAGGGGCGCGGGAGACCCAGTACTTC.